This T cell receptor (beta chain) stems from a study of T-cell memory formation after mild COVID-19. Regarding the study as a whole: Pre-infection memory showed some responding clones, and this suggested that cross-reactive memory joined. Mainly in CM and EM were contracting CD4+ clones; CD8+ were in EMRA.

TCR alpha and TCR beta cDNA libraries carrying sample barcodes and UMIs came from 5'RACE with constant-segment primers. TCRdb re-called the 5' RACE reads with MiXCR, one entry per CDR3 protein. The sample shows about 170,000 distinct CDR3 sequences, around 13% of them seen only once. This clonotype was recorded a few times. The antigen remains undetermined. The germline CDR1 and CDR2 sequences are MDHEN and SYDVKM. The CDR3 has 11 amino acids. V was trimmed by 4 bases and J by 3 bases, leaving 4 bases between them. The specimen sequenced was PBMCs or a T cell subset sorted from them (not recorded which). This chain links TRBV28 with TRBJ2-7; D call uncertain. The origin of this receptor is a man between 18 and 29 years old who had mild COVID-19 (a few samples of this study predate the infection). Cell type and time point are not known. Here the CDR3 DNA reads TGTGCCAGCAGTTATCTCTACGAGCAGTACTTC. It yields the protein CASSYLYEQYF. Supplemented by reference TRBV28 and TRBJ2-7, the full variable domain reads DVKVTQSSRYLVKRTGEKVFLECVQDMDHENMFWYRQDPGLGLRLIYFSYDVKMKEKGDIPEGYSVSREKKERFSLILESASTNQTSMYLCASSYLYEQYFGPGTRLTVT.